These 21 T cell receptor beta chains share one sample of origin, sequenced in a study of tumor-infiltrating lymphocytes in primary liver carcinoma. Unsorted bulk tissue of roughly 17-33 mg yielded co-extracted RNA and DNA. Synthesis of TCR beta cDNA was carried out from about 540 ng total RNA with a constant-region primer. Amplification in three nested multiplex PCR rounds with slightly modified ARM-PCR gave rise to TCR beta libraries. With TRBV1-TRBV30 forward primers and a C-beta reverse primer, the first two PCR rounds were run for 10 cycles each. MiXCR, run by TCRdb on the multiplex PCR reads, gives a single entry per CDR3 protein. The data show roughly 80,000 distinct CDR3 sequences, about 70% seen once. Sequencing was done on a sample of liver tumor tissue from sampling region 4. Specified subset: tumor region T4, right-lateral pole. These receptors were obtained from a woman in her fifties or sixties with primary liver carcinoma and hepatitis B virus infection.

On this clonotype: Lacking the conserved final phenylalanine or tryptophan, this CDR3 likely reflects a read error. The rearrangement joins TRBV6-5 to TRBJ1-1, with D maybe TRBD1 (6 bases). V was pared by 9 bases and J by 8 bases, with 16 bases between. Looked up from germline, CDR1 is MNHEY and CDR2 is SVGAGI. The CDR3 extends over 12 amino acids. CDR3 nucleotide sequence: TGTGCCAGTAGATCACCCGGGACAGAAGCTTTCTAT. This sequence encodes CASRSPGTEAFY.

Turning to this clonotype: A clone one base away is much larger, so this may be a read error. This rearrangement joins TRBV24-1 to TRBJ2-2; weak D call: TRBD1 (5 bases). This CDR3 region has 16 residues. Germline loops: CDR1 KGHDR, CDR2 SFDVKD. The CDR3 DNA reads TGTGCCGCCAGTGATTGGGCGTGGGGCGCCGCCGGGGAGCTGTTTTTT. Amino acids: CAASDWAWGAAGELFF.

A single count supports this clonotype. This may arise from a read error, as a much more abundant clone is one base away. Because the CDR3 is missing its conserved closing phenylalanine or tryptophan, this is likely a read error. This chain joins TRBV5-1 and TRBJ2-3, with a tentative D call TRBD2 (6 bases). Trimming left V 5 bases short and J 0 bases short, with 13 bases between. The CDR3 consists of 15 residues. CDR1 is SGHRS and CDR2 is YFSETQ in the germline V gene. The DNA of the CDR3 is TGCGCCAGCAGTGGGGCGGGATTAAGCACAGATACGCAGTATTAT. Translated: CASSGAGLSTDTQYY.

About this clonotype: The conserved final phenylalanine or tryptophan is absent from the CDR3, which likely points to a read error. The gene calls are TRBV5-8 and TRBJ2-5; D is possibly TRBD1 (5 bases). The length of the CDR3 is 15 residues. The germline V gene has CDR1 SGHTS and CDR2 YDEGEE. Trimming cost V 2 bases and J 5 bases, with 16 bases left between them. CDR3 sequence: CASSFRTRGVETQYL. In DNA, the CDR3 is TGTGCCAGCAGCTTCCGGACAAGGGGCGTGGAGACCCAGTACCTC.

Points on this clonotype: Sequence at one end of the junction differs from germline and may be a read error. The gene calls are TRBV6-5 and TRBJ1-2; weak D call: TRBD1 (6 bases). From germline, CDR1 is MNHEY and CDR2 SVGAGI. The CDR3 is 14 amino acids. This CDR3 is CTSRRDTAEFGYTF. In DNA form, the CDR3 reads TGCACCAGCAGGCGGGACACCGCAGAATTTGGCTACACCTTC.

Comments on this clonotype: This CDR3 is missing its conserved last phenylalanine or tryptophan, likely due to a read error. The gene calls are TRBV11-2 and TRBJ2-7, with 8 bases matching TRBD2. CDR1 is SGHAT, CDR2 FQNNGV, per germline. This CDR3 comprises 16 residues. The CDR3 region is CASSYGGRTSGSEQYL. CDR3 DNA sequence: TGTGCTAGCAGCTACGGCGGGAGGACCTCAGGAAGCGAGCAGTACTTA.

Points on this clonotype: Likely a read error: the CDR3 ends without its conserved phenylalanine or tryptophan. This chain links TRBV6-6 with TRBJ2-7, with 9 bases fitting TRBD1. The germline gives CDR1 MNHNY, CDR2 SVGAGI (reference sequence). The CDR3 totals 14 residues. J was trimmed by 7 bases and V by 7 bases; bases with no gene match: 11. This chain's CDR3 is CASIRTGDSHEQYI. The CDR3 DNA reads TGTGCCAGCATCAGGACAGGGGATTCCCATGAGCAGTACATC.

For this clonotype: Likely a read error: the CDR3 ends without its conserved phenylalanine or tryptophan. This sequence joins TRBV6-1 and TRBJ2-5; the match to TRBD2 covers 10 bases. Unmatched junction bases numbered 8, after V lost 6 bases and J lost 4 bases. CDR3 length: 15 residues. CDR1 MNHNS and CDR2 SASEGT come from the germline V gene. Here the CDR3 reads CASSGGASGRETQYI. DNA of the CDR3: TGTGCCAGCAGCGGAGGGGCTAGCGGGAGAGAGACCCAGTACATC.

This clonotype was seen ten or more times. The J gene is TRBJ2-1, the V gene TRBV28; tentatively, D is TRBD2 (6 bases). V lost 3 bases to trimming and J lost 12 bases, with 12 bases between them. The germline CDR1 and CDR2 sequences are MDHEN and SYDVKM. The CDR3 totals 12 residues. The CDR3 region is CASSFLPEGQFF. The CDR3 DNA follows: TGTGCCAGCAGTTTTCTCCCGGAGGGGCAGTTCTTC.

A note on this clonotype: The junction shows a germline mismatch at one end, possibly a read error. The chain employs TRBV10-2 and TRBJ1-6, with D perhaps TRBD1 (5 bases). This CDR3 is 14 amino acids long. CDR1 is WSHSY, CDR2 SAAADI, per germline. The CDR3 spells CASSEGANNSPHHF. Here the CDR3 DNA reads TGCGCCAGCAGTGAAGGGGCCAATAATTCACCCCACCACTTT.

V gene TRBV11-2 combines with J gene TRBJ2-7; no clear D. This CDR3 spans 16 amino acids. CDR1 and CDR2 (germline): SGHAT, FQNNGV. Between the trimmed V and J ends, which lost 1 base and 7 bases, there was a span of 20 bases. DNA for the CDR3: TGTGCCAGCAGCTTAGGACTCACCGCGGTGAATGGGGAGCAGTACTTC. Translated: CASSLGLTAVNGEQYF.

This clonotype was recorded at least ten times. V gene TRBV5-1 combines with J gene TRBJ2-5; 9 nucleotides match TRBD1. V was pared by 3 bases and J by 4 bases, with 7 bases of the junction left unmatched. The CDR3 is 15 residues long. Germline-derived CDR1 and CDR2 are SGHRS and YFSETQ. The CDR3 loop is CASSSGDRDGETQYF. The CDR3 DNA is TGCGCCAGCAGCTCAGGGGACAGGGATGGAGAGACCCAGTACTTC.

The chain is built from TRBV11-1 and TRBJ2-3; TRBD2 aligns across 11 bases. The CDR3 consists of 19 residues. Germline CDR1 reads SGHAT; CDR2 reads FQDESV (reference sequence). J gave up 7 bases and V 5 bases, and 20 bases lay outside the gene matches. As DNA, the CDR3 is TGTGCCAGCAGCATAAGGGTCCCTACTAGCGGGAGAGTGACAAATACGCAGTATTTT. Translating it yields CASSIRVPTSGRVTNTQYF.

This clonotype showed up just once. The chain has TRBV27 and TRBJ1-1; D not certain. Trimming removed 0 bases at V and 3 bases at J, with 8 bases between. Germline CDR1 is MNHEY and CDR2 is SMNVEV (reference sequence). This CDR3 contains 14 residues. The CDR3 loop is CASSLSTQYTEAFF. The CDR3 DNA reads TGTGCCAGCAGTTTATCAACCCAGTACACTGAAGCTTTCTTT.

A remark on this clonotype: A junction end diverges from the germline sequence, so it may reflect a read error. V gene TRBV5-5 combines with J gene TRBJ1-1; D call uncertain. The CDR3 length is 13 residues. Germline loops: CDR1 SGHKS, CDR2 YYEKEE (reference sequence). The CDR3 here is CVSSREFDTEAFF. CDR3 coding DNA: TGTGTCAGCAGTCGGGAGTTCGACACTGAAGCTTTCTTT.

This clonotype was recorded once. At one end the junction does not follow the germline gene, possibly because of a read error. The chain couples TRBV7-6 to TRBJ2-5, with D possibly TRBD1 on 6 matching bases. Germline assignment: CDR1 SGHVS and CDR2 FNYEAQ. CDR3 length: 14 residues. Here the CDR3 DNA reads TGTGCCAACAGCCTCACAGGGCCGAAAGAGACCCAGTACTTC. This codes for CANSLTGPKETQYF.

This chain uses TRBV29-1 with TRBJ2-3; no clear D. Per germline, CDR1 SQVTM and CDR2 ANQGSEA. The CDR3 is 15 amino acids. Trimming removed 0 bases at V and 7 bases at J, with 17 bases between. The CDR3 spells CSVEERVQGTNTQYF. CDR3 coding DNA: TGCAGCGTTGAAGAAAGGGTTCAAGGAACAAATACGCAGTATTTT.

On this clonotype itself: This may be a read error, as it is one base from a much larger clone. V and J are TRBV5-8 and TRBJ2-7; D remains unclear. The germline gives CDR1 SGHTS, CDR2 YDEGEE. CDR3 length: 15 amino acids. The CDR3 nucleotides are TGTGTCAGCAGCTTGTCCCCAGGAGCCTCCTACGAGCAGTACTTC. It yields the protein CVSSLSPGASYEQYF.

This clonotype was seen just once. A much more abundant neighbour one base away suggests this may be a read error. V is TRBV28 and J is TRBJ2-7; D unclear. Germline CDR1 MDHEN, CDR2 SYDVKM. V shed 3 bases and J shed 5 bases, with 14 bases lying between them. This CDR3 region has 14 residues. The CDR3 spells CASSFGVGRNEQYF. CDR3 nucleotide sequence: TGTGCCAGCAGTTTTGGGGTGGGTCGGAACGAGCAGTACTTC.

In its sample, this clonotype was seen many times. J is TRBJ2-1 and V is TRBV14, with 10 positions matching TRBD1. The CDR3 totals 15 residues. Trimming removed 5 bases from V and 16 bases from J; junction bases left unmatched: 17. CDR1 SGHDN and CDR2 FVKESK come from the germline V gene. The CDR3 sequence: CASSLAGTGALSAFF. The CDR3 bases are TGTGCCAGCAGCTTGGCCGGGACAGGGGCTCTGTCGGCATTCTTC.

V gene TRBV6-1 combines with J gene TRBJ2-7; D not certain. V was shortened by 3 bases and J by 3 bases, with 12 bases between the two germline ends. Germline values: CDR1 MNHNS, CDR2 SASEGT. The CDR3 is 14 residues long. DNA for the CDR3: TGTGCCAGCAGTGAGATCGGTACAGTCTACGAGCAGTACTTC. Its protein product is CASSEIGTVYEQYF.